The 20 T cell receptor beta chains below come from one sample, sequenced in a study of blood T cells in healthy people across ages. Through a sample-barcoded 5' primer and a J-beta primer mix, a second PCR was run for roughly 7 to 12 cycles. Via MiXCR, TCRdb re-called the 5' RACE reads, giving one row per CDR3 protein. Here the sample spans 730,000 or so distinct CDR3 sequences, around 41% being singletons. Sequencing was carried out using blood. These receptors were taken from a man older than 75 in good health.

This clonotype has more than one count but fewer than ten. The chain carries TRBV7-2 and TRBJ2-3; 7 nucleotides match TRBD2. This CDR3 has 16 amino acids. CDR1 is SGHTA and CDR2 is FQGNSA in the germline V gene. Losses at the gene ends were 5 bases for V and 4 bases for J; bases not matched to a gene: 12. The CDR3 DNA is TGTGCCAGCAGCCCCGCCGGAAGCGGGGTCTCAGATACGCAGTATTTT. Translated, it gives CASSPAGSGVSDTQYF. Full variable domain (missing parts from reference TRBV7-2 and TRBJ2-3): GAGVSQSPSNKVTEKGKDVELRCDPISGHTALYWYRQSLGQGLEFLIYFQGNSAPDKSGLPSDRFSAERTGGSVSTLTIQRTQQEDSAVYLCASSPAGSGVSDTQYFGPGTRLTVL.

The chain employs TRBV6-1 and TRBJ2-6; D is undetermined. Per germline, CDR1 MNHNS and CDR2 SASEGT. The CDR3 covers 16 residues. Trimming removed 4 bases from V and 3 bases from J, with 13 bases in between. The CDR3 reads CASSVLRRGGANVLTF. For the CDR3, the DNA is TGTGCCAGCAGTGTTCTCCGACGTGGTGGGGCCAACGTCCTGACTTTC.

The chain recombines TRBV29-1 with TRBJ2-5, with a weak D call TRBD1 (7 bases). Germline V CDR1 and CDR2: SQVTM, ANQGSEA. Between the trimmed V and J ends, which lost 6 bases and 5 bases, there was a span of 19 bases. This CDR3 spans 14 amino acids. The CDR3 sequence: CSVGRTGGGETQYF. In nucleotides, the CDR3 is TGCAGCGTCGGAAGGACAGGCGGAGGGGAGACCCAGTACTTC.

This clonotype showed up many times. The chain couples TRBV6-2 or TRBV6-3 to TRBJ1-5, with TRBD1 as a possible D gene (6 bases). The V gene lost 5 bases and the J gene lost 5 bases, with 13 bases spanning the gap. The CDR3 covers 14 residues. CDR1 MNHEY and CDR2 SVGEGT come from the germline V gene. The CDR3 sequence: CASSRGGGHQPQHF. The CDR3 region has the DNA TGTGCCAGCAGTCGGGGCGGGGGCCATCAGCCCCAGCATTTT.

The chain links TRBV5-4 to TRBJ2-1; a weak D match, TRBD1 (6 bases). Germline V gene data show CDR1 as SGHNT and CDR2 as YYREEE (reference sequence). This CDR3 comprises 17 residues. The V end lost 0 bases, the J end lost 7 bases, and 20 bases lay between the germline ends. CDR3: CASSLGGSGTQGNEQFF. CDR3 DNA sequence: TGTGCCAGCAGCTTGGGAGGTTCGGGGACCCAGGGGAATGAGCAGTTCTTC.

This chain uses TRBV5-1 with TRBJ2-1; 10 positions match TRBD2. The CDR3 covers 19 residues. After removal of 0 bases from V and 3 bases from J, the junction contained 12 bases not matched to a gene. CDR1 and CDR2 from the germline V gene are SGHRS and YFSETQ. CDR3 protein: CASSLVASGSRRGYNEQFF. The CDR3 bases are TGCGCCAGCAGCTTGGTTGCTAGCGGGAGCCGTCGGGGCTACAATGAGCAGTTCTTC.

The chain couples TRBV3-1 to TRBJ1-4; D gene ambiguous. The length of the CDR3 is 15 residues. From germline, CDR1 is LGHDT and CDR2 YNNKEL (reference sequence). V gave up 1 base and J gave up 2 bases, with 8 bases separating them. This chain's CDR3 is CASSQAGPTNEKLFF. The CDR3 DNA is TGTGCCAGCAGCCAAGCAGGCCCGACTAATGAAAAACTGTTTTTT. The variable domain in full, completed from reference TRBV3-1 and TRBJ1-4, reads DTAVSQTPKYLVTQMGNDKSIKCEQNLGHDTMYWYKQDSKKFLKIMFSYNNKELIINETVPNRFSPKSPDKAHLNLHINSLELGDSAVYFCASSQAGPTNEKLFFGSGTQLSVL.

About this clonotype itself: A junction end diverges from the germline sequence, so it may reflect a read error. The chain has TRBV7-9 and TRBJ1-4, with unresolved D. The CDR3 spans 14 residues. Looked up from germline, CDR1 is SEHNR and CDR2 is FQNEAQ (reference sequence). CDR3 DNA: TGTGCCAGCAGCCACCTGTCGAGCAATGAAAAACCGTTTTTT. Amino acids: CASSHLSSNEKPFF.

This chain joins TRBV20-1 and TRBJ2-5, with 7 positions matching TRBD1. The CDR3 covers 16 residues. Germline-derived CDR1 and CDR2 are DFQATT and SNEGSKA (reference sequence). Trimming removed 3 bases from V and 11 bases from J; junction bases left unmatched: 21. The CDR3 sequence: CSARDTGTVGLDEQYF. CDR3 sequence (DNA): TGCAGTGCTAGGGATACCGGGACAGTTGGATTGGATGAGCAGTACTTC.

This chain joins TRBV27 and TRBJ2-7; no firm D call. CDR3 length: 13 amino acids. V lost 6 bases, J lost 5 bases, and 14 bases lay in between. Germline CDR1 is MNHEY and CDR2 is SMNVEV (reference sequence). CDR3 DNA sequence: TGTGCCAGCAGCGTTACTCCAGATCACGAGCAGTACTTC. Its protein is CASSVTPDHEQYF.

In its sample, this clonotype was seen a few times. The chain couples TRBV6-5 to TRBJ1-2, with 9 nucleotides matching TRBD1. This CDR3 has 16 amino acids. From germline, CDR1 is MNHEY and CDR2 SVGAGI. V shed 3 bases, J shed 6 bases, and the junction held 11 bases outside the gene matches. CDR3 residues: CASSYRGTGNMDGYTF. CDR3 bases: TGTGCCAGCAGTTATCGAGGGACAGGGAATATGGATGGCTACACCTTC.

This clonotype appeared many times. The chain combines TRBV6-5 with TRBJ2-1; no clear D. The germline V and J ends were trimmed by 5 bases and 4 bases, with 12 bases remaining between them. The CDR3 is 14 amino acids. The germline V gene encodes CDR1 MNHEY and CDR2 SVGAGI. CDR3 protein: CASSPDPSYNEQFF. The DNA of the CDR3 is TGTGCCAGCAGTCCTGACCCTTCTTACAATGAGCAGTTCTTC.

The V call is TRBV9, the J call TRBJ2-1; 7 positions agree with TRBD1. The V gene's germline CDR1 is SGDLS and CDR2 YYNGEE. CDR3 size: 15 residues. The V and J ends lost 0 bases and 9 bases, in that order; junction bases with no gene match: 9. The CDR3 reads CASSVVNRGVGEQFF. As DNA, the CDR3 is TGTGCCAGCAGCGTAGTTAACAGGGGAGTAGGTGAGCAGTTCTTC. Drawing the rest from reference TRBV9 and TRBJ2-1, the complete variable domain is DSGVTQTPKHLITATGQRVTLRCSPRSGDLSVYWYQQSLDQGLQFLIQYYNGEERAKGNILERFSAQQFPDLHSELNLSSLELGDSALYFCASSVVNRGVGEQFFGPGTRLTVL.

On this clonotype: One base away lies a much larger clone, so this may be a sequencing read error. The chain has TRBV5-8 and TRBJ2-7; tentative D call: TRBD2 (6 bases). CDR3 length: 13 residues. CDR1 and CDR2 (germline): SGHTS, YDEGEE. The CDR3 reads CTSWREATYEQYF. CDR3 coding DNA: TGTACCAGCTGGAGGGAGGCCACCTACGAGCAGTACTTC. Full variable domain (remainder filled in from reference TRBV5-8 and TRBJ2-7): EAGVTQSPTHLIKTRGQQATLRCSPISGHTSVYWYQQALGLGLQFLLWYDEGEERNRGNFPPRFSGRQFPNYSSELNVNALELEDSALYLCTSWREATYEQYFGPGTRLTVT.

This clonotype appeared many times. The DNA for the CDR3 is TGTGCCAGCAGTGTTTCGGGTAGCACAGATACGCAGTATTTT. As protein: CASSVSGSTDTQYF. The rearrangement joins TRBV6-4 to TRBJ2-3; D unclear. This CDR3 is 14 amino acids long. Germline CDR1 reads MRHNA; CDR2 reads SNTAGT. V was pared by 4 bases and J by 0 bases, with 8 bases between.

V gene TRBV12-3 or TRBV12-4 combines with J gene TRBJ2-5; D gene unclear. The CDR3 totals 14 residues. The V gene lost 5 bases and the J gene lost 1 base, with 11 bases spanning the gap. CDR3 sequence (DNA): TGTGCCAGCAGTCTTCATAGCTCCCAAGAGACCCAGTACTTC. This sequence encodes CASSLHSSQETQYF.

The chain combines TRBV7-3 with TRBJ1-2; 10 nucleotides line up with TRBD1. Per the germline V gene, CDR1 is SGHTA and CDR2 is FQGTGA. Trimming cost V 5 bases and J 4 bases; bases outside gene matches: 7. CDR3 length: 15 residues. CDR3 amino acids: CASSLGGQGSYGYTF. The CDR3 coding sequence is TGTGCCAGCAGCCTGGGGGGACAGGGGAGCTATGGCTACACCTTC.

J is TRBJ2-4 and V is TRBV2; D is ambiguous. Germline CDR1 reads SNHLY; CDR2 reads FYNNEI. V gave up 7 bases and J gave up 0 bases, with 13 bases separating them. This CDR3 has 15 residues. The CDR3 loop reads CASMPDGVAKNIQYF. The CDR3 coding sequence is TGTGCCAGCATGCCCGATGGGGTAGCCAAAAACATTCAGTACTTC.

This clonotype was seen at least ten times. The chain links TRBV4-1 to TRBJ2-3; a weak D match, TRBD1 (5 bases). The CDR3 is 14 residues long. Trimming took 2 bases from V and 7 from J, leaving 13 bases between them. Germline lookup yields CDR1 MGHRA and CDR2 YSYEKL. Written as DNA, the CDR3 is TGCGCCAGCAGCCAATTGCAGGGCGGAAATACGCAGTATTTT. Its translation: CASSQLQGGNTQYF.

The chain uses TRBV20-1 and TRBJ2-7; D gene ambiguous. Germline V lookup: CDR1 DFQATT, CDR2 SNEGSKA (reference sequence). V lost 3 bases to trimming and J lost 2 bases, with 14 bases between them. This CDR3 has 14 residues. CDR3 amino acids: CSASLGKFPYEQYF. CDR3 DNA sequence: TGCAGTGCTAGTCTGGGGAAATTTCCCTACGAGCAGTACTTC.